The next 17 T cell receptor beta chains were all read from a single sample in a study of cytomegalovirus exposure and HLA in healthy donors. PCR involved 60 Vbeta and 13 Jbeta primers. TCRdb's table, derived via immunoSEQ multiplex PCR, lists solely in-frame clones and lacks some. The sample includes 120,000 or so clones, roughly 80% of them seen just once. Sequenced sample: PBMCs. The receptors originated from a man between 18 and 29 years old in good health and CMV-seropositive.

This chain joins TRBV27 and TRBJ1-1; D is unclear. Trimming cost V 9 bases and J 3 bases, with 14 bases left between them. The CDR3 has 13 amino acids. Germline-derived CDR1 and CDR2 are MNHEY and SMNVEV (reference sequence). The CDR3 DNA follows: TGTGCCAGTTGGCTAATCGGGGACACTGAAGCTTTCTTT. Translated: CASWLIGDTEAFF.

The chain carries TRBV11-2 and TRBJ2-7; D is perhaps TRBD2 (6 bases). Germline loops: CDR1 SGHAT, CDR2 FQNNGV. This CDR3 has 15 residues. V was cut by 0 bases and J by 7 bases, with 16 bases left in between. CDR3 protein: CASSLETGGVREQYF. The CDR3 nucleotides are TGTGCCAGCAGCTTAGAGACCGGCGGGGTGAGGGAGCAGTACTTC.

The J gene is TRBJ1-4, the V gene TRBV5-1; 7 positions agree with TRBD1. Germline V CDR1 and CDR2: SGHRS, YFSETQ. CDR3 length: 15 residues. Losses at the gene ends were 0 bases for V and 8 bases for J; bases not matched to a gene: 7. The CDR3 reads CASSLDSGTDEKLFF. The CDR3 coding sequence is TGCGCCAGCAGCTTGGATAGTGGGACAGACGAAAAACTGTTTTTT.

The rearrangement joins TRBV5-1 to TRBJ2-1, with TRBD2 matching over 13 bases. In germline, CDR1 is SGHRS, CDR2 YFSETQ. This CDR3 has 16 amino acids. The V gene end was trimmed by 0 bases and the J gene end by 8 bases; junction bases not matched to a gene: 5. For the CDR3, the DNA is TGCGCCAGCAGCTTGGCCATACTAGCGGGAGGGGATGAGCAGTTCTTC. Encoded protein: CASSLAILAGGDEQFF.

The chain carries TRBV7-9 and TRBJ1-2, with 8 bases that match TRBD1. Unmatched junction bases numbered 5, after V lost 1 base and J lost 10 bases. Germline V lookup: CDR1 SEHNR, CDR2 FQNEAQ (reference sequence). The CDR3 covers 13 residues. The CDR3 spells CASSLGTGIYYTF. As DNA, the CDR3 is TGTGCCAGCAGCTTAGGGACAGGGATCTACTACACCTTC.

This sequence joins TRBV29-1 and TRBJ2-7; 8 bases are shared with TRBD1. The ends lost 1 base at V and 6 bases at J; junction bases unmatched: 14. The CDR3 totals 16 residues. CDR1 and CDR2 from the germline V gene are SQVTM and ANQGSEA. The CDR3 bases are TGCAGCGTTGAAGGGGAACCGGGACAGGTAGTCTTCGAGCAGTACTTC. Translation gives CSVEGEPGQVVFEQYF.

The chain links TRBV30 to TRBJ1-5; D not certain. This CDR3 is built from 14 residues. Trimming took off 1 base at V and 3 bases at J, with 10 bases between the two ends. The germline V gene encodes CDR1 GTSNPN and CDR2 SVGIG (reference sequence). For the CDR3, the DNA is TGTGCCTGGAGTGGTGGCACACACAATCAGCCCCAGCATTTT. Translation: CAWSGGTHNQPQHF.

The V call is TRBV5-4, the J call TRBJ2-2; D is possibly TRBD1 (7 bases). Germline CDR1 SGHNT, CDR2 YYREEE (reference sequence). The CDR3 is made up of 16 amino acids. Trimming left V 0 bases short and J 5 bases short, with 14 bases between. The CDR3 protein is CASSLGSGGYTGELFF. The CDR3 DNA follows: TGTGCCAGCAGCTTGGGGTCAGGGGGGTATACCGGGGAGCTGTTTTTT.

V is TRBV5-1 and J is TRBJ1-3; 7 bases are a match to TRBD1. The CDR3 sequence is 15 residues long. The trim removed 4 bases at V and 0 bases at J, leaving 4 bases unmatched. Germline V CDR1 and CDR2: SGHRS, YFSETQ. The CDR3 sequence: CASSRDSDSGNTIYF. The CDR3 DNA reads TGCGCCAGCAGCAGGGACAGTGACTCTGGAAACACCATATATTTT.

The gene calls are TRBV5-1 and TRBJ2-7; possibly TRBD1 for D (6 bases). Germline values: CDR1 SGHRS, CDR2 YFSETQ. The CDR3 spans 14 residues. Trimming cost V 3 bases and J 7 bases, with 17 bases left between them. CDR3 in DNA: TGCGCCAGCAGCTCCAACGGACAGAAAATTGAGCAGTACTTC. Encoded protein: CASSSNGQKIEQYF.

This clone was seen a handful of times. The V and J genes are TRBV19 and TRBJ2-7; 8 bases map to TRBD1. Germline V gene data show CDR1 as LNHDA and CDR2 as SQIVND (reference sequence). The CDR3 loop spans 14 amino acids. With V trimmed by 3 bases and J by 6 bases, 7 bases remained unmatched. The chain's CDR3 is CASSIAQGAVEQYF. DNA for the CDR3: TGTGCCAGTAGTATCGCGCAGGGGGCCGTCGAGCAGTACTTC.

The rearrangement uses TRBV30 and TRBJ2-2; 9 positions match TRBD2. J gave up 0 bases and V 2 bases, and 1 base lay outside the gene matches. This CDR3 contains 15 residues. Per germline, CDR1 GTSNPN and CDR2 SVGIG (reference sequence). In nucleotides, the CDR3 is TGTGCCTGGAGTAGCGGGAGGCCGAACACCGGGGAGCTGTTTTTT. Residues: CAWSSGRPNTGELFF.

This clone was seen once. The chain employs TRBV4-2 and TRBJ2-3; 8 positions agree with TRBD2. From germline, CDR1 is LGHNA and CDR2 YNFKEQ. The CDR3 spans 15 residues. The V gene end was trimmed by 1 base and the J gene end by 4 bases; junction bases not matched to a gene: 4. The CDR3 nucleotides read TGTGCCAGCAGCCAAGTCGGGGGGGCAGCAGATACGCAGTATTTT. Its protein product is CASSQVGGAADTQYF.

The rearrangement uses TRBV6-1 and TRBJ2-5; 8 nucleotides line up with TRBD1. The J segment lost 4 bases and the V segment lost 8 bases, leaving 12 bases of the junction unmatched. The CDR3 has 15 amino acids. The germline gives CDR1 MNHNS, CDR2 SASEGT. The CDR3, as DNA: TGTGCCAGCGAAAAAACAGGGGGGCTACGAGAGACCCAGTACTTC. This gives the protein CASEKTGGLRETQYF.

In DNA, the CDR3 is TGCAGCGTTGAAACCCCCGCTAGCGGGGGGACCGGGGAGCTGTTTTTT. Its translation is CSVETPASGGTGELFF. The gene calls are TRBV29-1 and TRBJ2-2, with 11 bases matching TRBD2. The CDR3 contains 16 residues. Germline lookup yields CDR1 SQVTM and CDR2 ANQGSEA. Germline trimming cut 2 bases from V and 5 bases from J; bases unmatched to any gene: 7.

The DNA for the CDR3 is TGTGCCAGCAGTTTTTCACCGGAAGCGTCCACAGATACGCAGTATTTT. Translation gives CASSFSPEASTDTQYF. The chain recombines TRBV27 with TRBJ2-3; D is undetermined. Trimming removed 3 bases from V and 2 bases from J, with 15 bases in between. The CDR3 runs to 16 residues. Per germline, CDR1 MNHEY and CDR2 SMNVEV (reference sequence).

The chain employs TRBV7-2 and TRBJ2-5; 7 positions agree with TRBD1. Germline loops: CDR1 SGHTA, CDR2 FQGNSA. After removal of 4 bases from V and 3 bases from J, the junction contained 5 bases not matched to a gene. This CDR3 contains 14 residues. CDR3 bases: TGTGCCAGCAGCTCGGGACAGCTAAAAGAGACCCAGTACTTC. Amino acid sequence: CASSSGQLKETQYF.